This entry describes one T cell receptor (beta chain). The antigen is unknown. V lost 2 bases and J lost 0, with 14 bases in between. The CDR3 runs to 17 residues. Germline assignment: CDR1 SGHDN and CDR2 FVKESK. A library of TCRbeta sequences, prepared with unique molecular identifiers, was generated. TCRdb reanalysed the PCR reads using MiXCR and keeps one entry per CDR3 protein. The table has roughly 570,000 distinct CDR3 sequences, about a quarter seen once; the top ten hold just over 35%. This sample was taken from a study of T-cell reconstitution after alpha-beta-depleted transplantation in children. The study, taken as a whole, reports: T-cell counts and diversity were attributed mostly to newly produced T cells one year after transplant.

The source of this sequence is a boy under two years old with Wiskott-Aldrich syndrome, due to receive a stem cell transplant. V gene TRBV14 combines with J gene TRBJ2-1; D may be TRBD2 (6 bases). The sequencing here drew on PBMCs, taken before TCRalphabeta/CD19-depleted stem cell transplant. CDR3 nucleotide sequence: TGTGCCAGCAGCCAATGGAGGGCCGATAGCTCCTACAATGAGCAGTTCTTC. The encoded protein is CASSQWRADSSYNEQFF.